This is a list of T cell receptor beta chains from one sample in a study of cytomegalovirus exposure and HLA in healthy donors. Assay used: immunoSEQ multiplex PCR; TCRdb lists only in-frame clones, some missing. The repertoire holds 150,000 to 200,000 clones, with approximately 11% as singletons. The sequenced sample consisted of PBMCs. The origin of the receptors is a man aged 45-65 years in good health and CMV-seropositive. The CDR3 runs from the conserved cysteine through the conserved F or W. D genes are given only for firm matches. Size values are once, few and many counts, or a class for expanded clones, and some rows have none.

d_call j_call v_call clone_size cdr3_nt cdr3_aa
- TRBJ1-2 TRBV28 - TGTGCCAGCAGCCCGGGAGGGGGAGGAAGAGGCTATGGCTACACCTTC CASSPGGGGRGYGYTF
TRBD2 TRBJ2-1 TRBV19 few TGTGCCAGTAGTCAGGCTAGCGGGGGCCTGGGGGAGCAGTTCTTC CASSQASGGLGEQFF
- TRBJ2-7 TRBV7-3 - TGTGCCAGCAGCTTAACTTCGGGGGGCGGCTACGAGCAGTACTTC CASSLTSGGGYEQYF
- TRBJ1-2 TRBV15 - TGTGCCACCAGCAGAGTGCTACAGGGTACCGCACATGGCTACACCTTC CATSRVLQGTAHGYTF
- TRBJ1-6 TRBV7-8 few TGTGCCAGCAGCTTAGTCGGAGGGCAGGGAAATTCACCCCTCCACTTT CASSLVGGQGNSPLHF
- TRBJ1-6 TRBV14 - TGTGCCAGCAGCCATCTACAGGTATCGAATTCACCCCTCCACTTT CASSHLQVSNSPLHF
- TRBJ1-2 TRBV5-4 few TGTGCCAGCAGCTTGGCTCGGCAGGGTCATGGCTACACCTTC CASSLARQGHGYTF
- TRBJ1-2 TRBV7-5 - TGTGCCTCGCTCCGGGACAGTCCCATACTTAACTATGGCTACACCTTC CASLRDSPILNYGYTF
- TRBJ2-2 TRBV4-3 - TGCGCCAGCAGCCAAACTACCAACACCGGGGAGCTGTTTTTT CASSQTTNTGELFF
- TRBJ2-7 TRBV5-6 - TGTGCCAGCAGCTTAGGAGTATACGAGCAGTACTTC CASSLGVYEQYF
- TRBJ2-1 TRBV7-9 - TGTGCCAGCAGCTTACCGACTGTCCCCTACAATGAGCAGTTCTTC CASSLPTVPYNEQFF
- TRBJ1-2 TRBV6-5 - TGTGCCAGCAGTTATTCCAGGGGAACGAAATATGGCTACACCTTC CASSYSRGTKYGYTF
- TRBJ1-2 TRBV9 - TGTGCCAGCAGGTCGGACGGACTTCTTCTGTACACCTTC CASRSDGLLLYTF
- TRBJ1-2 TRBV7-8 few TGTGCCAGCAGCCCCTCTCGACAGGCTGGCTACACCTTC CASSPSRQAGYTF
- TRBJ1-6 TRBV27 - TGTGCCAGCAGTTTAAACAGCCAGCCCTGGCCCCTCCACTTT CASSLNSQPWPLHF
- TRBJ2-4 TRBV11-2 few TGTGCCAGCAGCTCCCGACTAGCCAAAAACATTCAGTACTTC CASSSRLAKNIQYF
TRBD1 TRBJ2-5 TRBV4-3 - TGCGCCAGCAGCCAAGATTGGGGGACAGGGCAAGTGGAGACCCAGTACTTC CASSQDWGTGQVETQYF
- TRBJ2-3 TRBV7-2 - TGTGCCAGCAGCTTGGCCGCAGAAATCCATACGCAGTATTTT CASSLAAEIHTQYF
- TRBJ1-6 TRBV30 few TGTGCCTGGAGTGACCGCGGACAGTATAATTCACCCCTCCACTTT CAWSDRGQYNSPLHF
- TRBJ2-3 TRBV5-1 - TGCGCCAGCAGCTTGTCCCAGGGTACAGATACGCAGTATTTT CASSLSQGTDTQYF
- TRBJ2-5 TRBV2 few TGTGCCAGCCGAACAGGTCCGGAGACCCAGTACTTC CASRTGPETQYF
- TRBJ2-7 TRBV4-2 few TGTGCCAGCAGCCAAGCAACCAGGGGAGACGAGCAGTACTTC CASSQATRGDEQYF
TRBD1 TRBJ1-6 TRBV19 - TGTGCCAGTAGTGGGGGACAGAATAATTCACCCCTCCACTTT CASSGGQNNSPLHF
- TRBJ1-6 TRBV6-5 - TGTGCCAGCAGCCCTCTGGCCAACAGTAATTCACCCCTCCACTTT CASSPLANSNSPLHF
- TRBJ2-1 TRBV14 few TGTGCCAGCAGCCAAGTTGGCAGTAATGAGCAGTTCTTC CASSQVGSNEQFF
TRBD1 TRBJ2-1 TRBV30 few TGTGCCTGGAGTTCCCAGGGGGATGAGCAGTTCTTC CAWSSQGDEQFF
- TRBJ2-3 TRBV7-2 few TGTGCCAGCAGCCTCATTAGCCCATCTGGCACAGATACGCAGTATTTT CASSLISPSGTDTQYF
TRBD1 TRBJ1-5 TRBV5-5 - TGTGCCAGCAGCAGGACAGGGGGCGAGGATCAGCCCCAGCATTTT CASSRTGGEDQPQHF
- TRBJ2-5 TRBV19 - TGTGCCAGTAGTCCAGTTATTACCCAAGAGACCCAGTACTTC CASSPVITQETQYF
TRBD1 TRBJ1-1 TRBV4-1 - TGCGCCAGCAGCCAAATTACAGGGGATTACACTGAAGCTTTCTTT CASSQITGDYTEAFF
- TRBJ1-5 TRBV7-8 - TGTGCCAGCAGCTTTGAGTTTAGCAATCAGCCCCAGCATTTT CASSFEFSNQPQHF
- TRBJ1-4 TRBV19 few TGTGCCAGTACGATGGAGGGAAAACTGTTTTTT CASTMEGKLFF
- TRBJ2-7 TRBV30 - TGTGCCTGGAGTACAGGGCCCTACGAGCAGTACTTC CAWSTGPYEQYF
- TRBJ2-7 TRBV19 - TGTGCCAGTAGTATCAAACCAAAGGAGTACGAGCAGTACTTC CASSIKPKEYEQYF
TRBD1 TRBJ2-7 TRBV2 - TGTGCCAGCAGTCAAGACAGGGTCACCTACGAGCAGTACTTC CASSQDRVTYEQYF
- TRBJ2-6 TRBV6-1 few TGTGCCAGCAGTGTTTGGGGAGGAGGGGCCAACGTCCTGACTTTC CASSVWGGGANVLTF